This TCR beta chain was captured by sequencing in a study of T cell repertoires in cytomegalovirus infection. This clonotype was detected a few times. Its antigen is as yet unknown. From the reads, TCRdb called clonotypes with MiXCR, one entry per CDR3 protein. This sample carries about 830,000 distinct CDR3 sequences, around a third of them seen once, and the ten largest clones take approximately 13%. The junction had 6 bases not matched to a gene; V was cut back by 0 bases and J by 0 bases. The germline V gene encodes CDR1 LGHNA and CDR2 YSLEER. The length of the CDR3 is 20 residues. The chain recombines TRBV4-3 with TRBJ2-6, with 12 bases matching TRBD2. Sequences were derived from cultured CD8+ T cells from PBMCs, sampled from culture after CMV antigen stimulation. The TCR comes from a human donor in good health (CMV status not recorded). Some clones in this sample may be carry-over from other donors' samples. The CDR3 DNA follows: TGCGCCAGCAGCCAAGATCGGGCTAGCGGGGGGGACTCTGGGGCCAACGTCCTGACTTTC. It codes for CASSQDRASGGDSGANVLTF.